This TCR beta chain was found in a study of somatic mutations in cytotoxic T cells in rheumatoid arthritis. Overall study: Patient blood (under 33 ml EDTA) was taken immediately after diagnosis and before treatment. T-cell populations stained with V beta antibodies were in some cases flow-sorted at nearly 100% purity, including V beta1+ cells that were sequenced for TCRB.

Note on this clone: Antigen unknown.

Profiled with immunoSEQ multiplex PCR; TCRdb holds only in-frame clones, not every one. In the table there are several thousand clones, around four fifths of which are singletons. Study-wide results and caveats: Unlike healthy controls, rheumatoid arthritis patients had CD8+ clonality that increased with age.

The source is a woman in her forties or fifties with rheumatoid arthritis. Source material: CD8+ T cells sorted from blood.

The CDR3 coding sequence is TGTGCCAGCAAGCGGGAGGCCTACGAGCAGTACTTC. This translates into CASKREAYEQYF. The genes are TRBV2 and TRBJ2-7; 9 bases are a match to TRBD2. Germline assignment: CDR1 SNHLY and CDR2 FYNNEI. Losses at the gene ends were 7 bases for V and 2 bases for J; bases not matched to a gene: 0. The CDR3 covers 12 residues.